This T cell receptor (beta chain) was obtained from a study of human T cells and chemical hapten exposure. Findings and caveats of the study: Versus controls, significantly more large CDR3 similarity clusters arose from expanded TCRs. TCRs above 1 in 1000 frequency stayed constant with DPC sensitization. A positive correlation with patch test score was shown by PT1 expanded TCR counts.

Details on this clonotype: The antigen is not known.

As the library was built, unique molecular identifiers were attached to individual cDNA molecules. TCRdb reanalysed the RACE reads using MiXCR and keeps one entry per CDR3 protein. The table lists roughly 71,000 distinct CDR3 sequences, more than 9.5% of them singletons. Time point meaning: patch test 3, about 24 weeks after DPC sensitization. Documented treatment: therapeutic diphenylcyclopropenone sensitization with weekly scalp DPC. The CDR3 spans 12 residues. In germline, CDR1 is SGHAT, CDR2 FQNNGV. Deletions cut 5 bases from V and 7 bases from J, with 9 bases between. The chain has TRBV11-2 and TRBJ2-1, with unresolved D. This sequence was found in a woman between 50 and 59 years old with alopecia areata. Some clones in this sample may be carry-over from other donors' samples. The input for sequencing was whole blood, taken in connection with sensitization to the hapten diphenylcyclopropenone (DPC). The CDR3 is CASSPVGNEQFF. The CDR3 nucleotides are TGTGCCAGCAGCCCGGTTGGAAATGAGCAGTTCTTC.